Below are 15 T cell receptor beta chains sequenced from a single sample in a study of human T cells and chemical hapten exposure. MiXCR, applied by TCRdb to the RACE reads, yields one record per CDR3 protein. The data hold approximately 180,000 distinct CDR3 sequences, with 25% to 30% observed a single time. Indicated time point: pre-sensitization, week 0. The treatment: therapeutic diphenylcyclopropenone sensitization with weekly scalp DPC. The sequencing used whole blood, collected in connection with sensitization to the hapten diphenylcyclopropenone (DPC). The origin of the receptors is a woman aged 25 to 45 with alopecia areata. Some clones in this sample may be carry-over from other donors' samples.

This clonotype came up a few times. The chain uses TRBV20-1 and TRBJ1-5; D might be TRBD1 (6 bases). Trimming cost V 1 base and J 7 bases, with 14 bases left between them. CDR3 length: 14 amino acids. The germline V gene has CDR1 DFQATT and CDR2 SNEGSKA (reference sequence). CDR3 sequence: CSARVGGAQQPQHF. CDR3 nucleotides: TGCAGTGCTAGAGTGGGGGGCGCACAACAGCCCCAGCATTTT.

This clonotype showed up just a few times. The chain uses TRBV28 and TRBJ2-1; 7 bases line up with TRBD2. Germline V CDR1 and CDR2: MDHEN, SYDVKM. The CDR3 has 15 amino acids. Unmatched junction bases numbered 12, after V lost 5 bases and J lost 8 bases. CDR3 sequence reads: CASSPAAGAWDEQFF. In DNA, the CDR3 is TGTGCCAGCAGTCCCGCTGCGGGAGCATGGGATGAGCAGTTCTTC.

This clonotype was detected only a few times. J is TRBJ1-1 and V is TRBV29-1; D uncertain. Germline CDR1 reads SQVTM; CDR2 reads ANQGSEA. The CDR3 has 15 residues. V was pared by 2 bases and J by 4 bases, with 17 bases between. The CDR3 bases are TGCAGCGTTGAACTGCAACCCCGGGTTGGCACTGAAGCTTTCTTT. Its translation: CSVELQPRVGTEAFF.

The genes are TRBV4-3 and TRBJ2-1; 7 nucleotides match TRBD2. The V gene's germline CDR1 is LGHNA and CDR2 YSLEER. V shed 0 bases and J 6 bases; nucleotides not matched to a gene: 2. The CDR3 contains 14 residues. The CDR3 loop reads CASSQEGTTNEQFF. The DNA for the CDR3 is TGCGCCAGCAGCCAAGAGGGGACTACCAATGAGCAGTTCTTC.

This clonotype was counted a few times. V is TRBV2 and J is TRBJ2-7; D uncertain. Germline CDR1 reads SNHLY; CDR2 reads FYNNEI. V lost 2 bases to trimming and J lost 3 bases, with 17 bases between them. The CDR3 is 16 residues long. The DNA for the CDR3 is TGTGCCAGCAGTGAAAAGCTGAACACAGCTTACTACGAGCAGTACTTC. This codes for CASSEKLNTAYYEQYF.

By proportion, this clonotype is medium-sized (0.01 to 0.1%). J is TRBJ2-7 and V is TRBV5-1, with unresolved D. Germline assignment: CDR1 SGHRS and CDR2 YFSETQ. V was cut by 0 bases and J by 0 bases, with 4 bases left in between. CDR3 length equals 13 residues. CDR3 loop: CASSLGASYEQYF. CDR3 bases: TGCGCCAGCAGCTTGGGCGCCTCCTACGAGCAGTACTTC.

The chain combines TRBV29-1 with TRBJ2-5; TRBD1 is a possible D gene (5 bases). Germline V gene sequence: CDR1 SQVTM, CDR2 ANQGSEA. The CDR3 is 14 residues long. Deletions cut 6 bases from V and 5 bases from J, with 19 bases between. The CDR3 spells CSVLQGTLGETQYF. The CDR3 DNA sequence: TGCAGCGTCCTGCAGGGAACGCTCGGGGAGACCCAGTACTTC.

The chain joins TRBV5-5 to TRBJ1-1, with TRBD1 as a possible D gene (6 bases). From germline, CDR1 is SGHKS and CDR2 YYEKEE (reference sequence). The CDR3 has 15 amino acids. V lost 3 bases, J lost 4 bases, and 16 bases lay in between. The CDR3 DNA follows: TGTGCCAGCAGCTCCTCGGCGGGGGCGAGCACTGAAGCTTTCTTT. It yields the protein CASSSSAGASTEAFF. Variable domain in full (rest from reference TRBV5-5 and TRBJ1-1): DAGVTQSPTHLIKTRGQQVTLRCSPISGHKSVSWYQQVLGQGPQFIFQYYEKEERGRGNFPDRFSARQFPNYSSELNVNALLLGDSALYLCASSSSAGASTEAFFGQGTRLTVV.

The V gene is TRBV9, the J gene TRBJ1-6, with D tentatively TRBD1 (5 bases). Per the germline V gene, CDR1 is SGDLS and CDR2 is YYNGEE. V lost 0 bases and J 7 bases, leaving 11 bases between the germline ends. The CDR3 totals 15 residues. The CDR3: CASSVGSGRNSPLHF. In DNA form, the CDR3 reads TGTGCCAGCAGCGTAGGGTCAGGGAGAAATTCACCCCTCCACTTT.

The chain has TRBV30 and TRBJ1-5, with 9 positions matching TRBD1. Germline CDR1 GTSNPN, CDR2 SVGIG (reference sequence). CDR3 length: 16 residues. The V and J ends lost 0 bases and 3 bases, in that order; junction bases with no gene match: 6. The CDR3 sequence is CAWSVSGQGFNQPQHF. The CDR3 nucleotides are TGTGCCTGGAGTGTATCCGGACAGGGGTTCAATCAGCCCCAGCATTTT.

This clonotype was seen only a few times. The CDR3 sequence is CASSWDSGPNYGYTF. CDR3 DNA: TGCGCCAGCAGCTGGGACAGCGGACCTAACTATGGCTACACCTTC. The chain combines TRBV5-1 with TRBJ1-2, with 7 bases matching TRBD1. The J segment lost 0 bases and the V segment lost 3 bases, leaving 5 bases of the junction unmatched. The CDR3 sequence is 15 residues long. Germline V CDR1 and CDR2: SGHRS, YFSETQ. Using reference TRBV5-1 and TRBJ1-2 for the parts outside the CDR3, the full variable domain is KAGVTQTPRYLIKTRGQQVTLSCSPISGHRSVSWYQQTPGQGLQFLFEYFSETQRNKGNFPGRFSGRQFSNSRSEMNVSTLELGDSALYLCASSWDSGPNYGYTFGSGTRLTVV.

The CDR3 region has the DNA TGTGCCAGCAGCTTATCAGCGGGGGTATACAATGAGCAGTTCTTC. This gives the protein CASSLSAGVYNEQFF. The J gene is TRBJ2-1, the V gene TRBV7-2, with 8 positions matching TRBD2. The germline V gene encodes CDR1 SGHTA and CDR2 FQGNSA. The ends lost 2 bases at V and 4 bases at J; junction bases unmatched: 4. This CDR3 comprises 15 residues.

V gene TRBV28 combines with J gene TRBJ1-5; D not resolved. V lost 5 bases, J lost 8 bases, and 13 bases lay in between. This CDR3 region has 13 residues. CDR1 is MDHEN and CDR2 is SYDVKM in the germline V gene. The CDR3 region has the DNA TGTGCCAGCAGTACTTCAGGTTTAAAGCCCCAGCATTTT. Residues: CASSTSGLKPQHF.

The CDR3: CASSEARSLAKNIQYF. In DNA, the CDR3 is TGTGCCAGCAGTGAAGCTCGGAGCTTAGCCAAAAACATTCAGTACTTC. The V call is TRBV6-1, the J call TRBJ2-4; D is undetermined. The CDR3 has 16 residues. V shed 0 bases and J shed 0 bases, with 9 bases lying between them. The germline gives CDR1 MNHNS, CDR2 SASEGT.

This clonotype was observed a handful of times. The V call is TRBV5-1, the J call TRBJ2-2, with 7 bases aligning to TRBD1. The germline V gene encodes CDR1 SGHRS and CDR2 YFSETQ. Trimming at V came to 2 bases and at J to 5 bases, leaving 6 bases not matched to a gene. CDR3 length equals 15 residues. The CDR3 here is CASSFLTGATGELFF. As DNA, the CDR3 is TGCGCCAGCAGCTTTCTTACAGGGGCGACCGGGGAGCTGTTTTTT.